Listed here are 25 T cell receptor beta chains from one sample, sequenced in a study of follicular helper T cells after annual influenza vaccination. Described time point: 2015-2016 season, 7 days after influenza vaccination. Only in-frame clones appear in the TCRdb table, and some are missing; sequencing was by immunoSEQ multiplex PCR. The sample shows roughly 5,700 clones, roughly 84% of them seen only once. The input for sequencing was CXCR5+ CD38- circulating T follicular helper cells from blood, taken 7 days after influenza vaccination. Subset given: circulating Tfh, non-naive CD4+CXCR5+PD-1+ (ICOS+CD38+ or ICOS-CD38-). These receptors originate from an adult who received the influenza vaccine.

The chain couples TRBV2 to TRBJ1-1, with D unresolved. The CDR3 contains 11 residues. The V and J ends lost 1 base and 7 bases respectively, with 4 bases between them. Germline loops: CDR1 SNHLY, CDR2 FYNNEI. CDR3 DNA sequence: TGTGCCAGCAGTGAAGTATATGAAGCTTTCTTT. As protein: CASSEVYEAFF. Together with reference TRBV2 and TRBJ1-1, the CDR3 gives the full variable domain: EPEVTQTPSHQVTQMGQEVILRCVPISNHLYFYWYRQILGQKVEFLVSFYNNEISEKSEIFDDQFSVERPDGSNFTLKIRSTKLEDSAMYFCASSEVYEAFFGQGTRLTVV.

The rearrangement links TRBV6-1 to TRBJ2-7; 8 positions match TRBD1. The CDR3 runs to 13 residues. In germline, CDR1 is MNHNS, CDR2 SASEGT. Germline trimming cut 7 bases from V and 4 bases from J; bases unmatched to any gene: 6. CDR3: CASTRQGKYEQYF. The CDR3 DNA follows: TGTGCCAGCACCCGACAGGGGAAGTACGAGCAGTACTTC.

This sequence joins TRBV6-6 and TRBJ2-3, with a weak D call TRBD2 (6 bases). The length of the CDR3 is 14 residues. V was trimmed by 3 bases and J by 5 bases, leaving 12 bases between them. Germline V lookup: CDR1 MNHNY, CDR2 SVGAGI (reference sequence). CDR3 amino acids: CASSYRDSGDTQYF. DNA for the CDR3: TGTGCCAGCAGTTATAGGGACTCGGGAGATACGCAGTATTTT.

The V gene is TRBV10-3, the J gene TRBJ2-6, with D hard to call. The V and J ends lost 2 bases and 0 bases respectively, with 2 bases between them. The CDR3 has 14 residues. Germline values: CDR1 ENHRY, CDR2 SYGVKD. The CDR3 protein is CAISEVSGANVLTF. The CDR3 DNA is TGTGCCATCAGTGAGGTCTCTGGGGCCAACGTCCTGACTTTC.

The chain joins TRBV5-1 to TRBJ1-4, with 7 bases that match TRBD1. This CDR3 has 15 residues. CDR1 and CDR2 (germline): SGHRS, YFSETQ. V lost 5 bases and J lost 4; bases outside the gene matches: 8. CDR3: CASRGTGQYNEKLFF. The CDR3 region has the DNA TGCGCCAGCAGGGGGACGGGACAGTATAATGAAAAACTGTTTTTT.

The V and J genes are TRBV9 and TRBJ1-2; D remains ambiguous. Germline V gene lookup returns CDR1 SGDLS and CDR2 YYNGEE. This CDR3 contains 13 residues. Trimming pared 0 bases from V and 7 bases from J, leaving 10 bases between. CDR3 in amino acids: CASSVEREGGYTF. The DNA for the CDR3 is TGTGCCAGCAGCGTAGAAAGGGAGGGTGGCTACACCTTC.

The CDR3 reads CASSLASGGFTDTQYF. DNA for the CDR3: TGTGCCAGCAGCTTAGCCAGCGGGGGATTCACAGATACGCAGTATTTT. This sequence joins TRBV7-9 and TRBJ2-3; 8 nucleotides match TRBD2. CDR3 size: 16 residues. The junction had 4 bases not matched to a gene; V was cut back by 0 bases and J by 2 bases. Germline-derived CDR1 and CDR2 are SEHNR and FQNEAQ (reference sequence).

This clone was picked up a small number of times. The chain is built from TRBV15 and TRBJ1-4; D is uncertain. The germline V gene has CDR1 LNHNV and CDR2 YYDKDF (reference sequence). V gave up 4 bases and J gave up 5 bases, with 14 bases separating them. The CDR3 totals 15 residues. The CDR3 here is CATSTRTAKNEKLFF. The DNA of the CDR3 is TGTGCCACCAGCACCCGGACGGCGAAAAATGAAAAACTGTTTTTT.

This clone was seen only a few times. The rearrangement uses TRBV6-4 and TRBJ1-2, with D hard to call. The CDR3 contains 15 residues. From germline, CDR1 is MRHNA and CDR2 SNTAGT. V lost 6 bases and J lost 0, with 14 bases in between. Here the CDR3 reads CASSQESGANYGYTF. CDR3 DNA: TGTGCCAGCAGCCAGGAGTCGGGTGCTAACTATGGCTACACCTTC.

V is TRBV7-2 and J is TRBJ2-1, with no clear D. The CDR3 runs 14 residues. The V gene lost 3 bases and the J gene lost 11 bases, with 17 bases spanning the gap. CDR1 is SGHTA and CDR2 is FQGNSA in the germline V gene. CDR3 bases: TGTGCCAGCAGCTTCGACCGCGGCGTAAATCAGCAGTTCTTC. This codes for CASSFDRGVNQQFF.

The chain uses TRBV23-1 and TRBJ1-4, with TRBD1 matching over 8 bases. TRBV23-1 is recorded as an ORF, its role being uncertain. The CDR3 sequence is 16 residues long. After removal of 7 bases from V and 0 bases from J, the junction contained 7 bases not matched to a gene. CDR3 sequence reads: CASTLPQGATNEKLFF. The CDR3 DNA is TGCGCCAGCACCCTACCACAGGGGGCAACTAATGAAAAACTGTTTTTT.

The chain carries TRBV23-1 and TRBJ2-7; D not certain. TRBV23-1 is given ORF status, its function remaining uncertain. CDR3 length equals 15 residues. V lost 1 base and J lost 4, with 14 bases in between. In nucleotides, the CDR3 is TGCGCCAGCAGTCAATTCGGCATTATCGGATACGAGCAGTACTTC. It encodes CASSQFGIIGYEQYF.

V usage is TRBV4-3 and J usage is TRBJ2-1; D is perhaps TRBD1 or TRBD2 (6 bases each). The CDR3 consists of 13 residues. Germline V lookup: CDR1 LGHNA, CDR2 YSLEER. With 0 bases removed from V and 12 bases from J, the gap between germline ends came to 12 bases. The CDR3 loop is CASSQDPGGGQFF. CDR3 DNA: TGCGCCAGCAGCCAAGATCCAGGAGGGGGGCAGTTCTTC.

This clone was detected a few times. V gene TRBV7-9 combines with J gene TRBJ1-2; D is perhaps TRBD1 (5 bases). V shed 0 bases and J shed 5 bases, with 13 bases lying between them. This CDR3 comprises 15 residues. Per the germline V gene, CDR1 is SEHNR and CDR2 is FQNEAQ (reference sequence). CDR3 sequence: CASSLAAGNRYGYTF. DNA for the CDR3: TGTGCCAGCAGCTTAGCGGCAGGGAATCGGTATGGCTACACCTTC.

The chain combines TRBV7-8 with TRBJ2-3; D gene unclear. The germline gives CDR1 SGHVS, CDR2 FQNEAQ. V was cut by 1 base and J by 2 bases, with 13 bases left in between. CDR3 size: 16 residues. CDR3 nucleotides: TGTGCCAGCAGCTTAGTCTCTGTCGGTCCCACAGATACGCAGTATTTT. It encodes CASSLVSVGPTDTQYF.

The gene calls are TRBV7-2 and TRBJ2-7; D is ambiguous. CDR1 and CDR2 (germline): SGHTA, FQGNSA. The CDR3 is 13 residues long. Trimming left V 1 base short and J 2 bases short, with 6 bases between. This CDR3 reads CASSLGSPYEQYF. The CDR3 nucleotides are TGTGCCAGCAGCTTAGGTTCCCCCTACGAGCAGTACTTC.

The table lists this clone with a few counts. The genes are TRBV5-4 and TRBJ2-1; D unclear. Germline loops: CDR1 SGHNT, CDR2 YYREEE (reference sequence). V dropped 0 bases and J dropped 5 bases, with 6 bases sitting between them. CDR3 length: 13 amino acids. The CDR3 nucleotides are TGTGCCAGCAGCTTGGATGTGAACAATGAGCAGTTCTTC. Translated: CASSLDVNNEQFF.

This chain links TRBV11-2 with TRBJ2-7; D is uncertain. Germline-derived CDR1 and CDR2 are SGHAT and FQNNGV. This CDR3 has 12 residues. V lost 3 bases to trimming and J lost 5 bases, with 8 bases between them. CDR3 sequence: CASSLGRNEQYF. The CDR3 DNA sequence: TGTGCCAGCAGCTTGGGTAGGAACGAGCAGTACTTC.

The chain links TRBV29-1 to TRBJ1-2; D unclear. Germline-derived CDR1 and CDR2 are SQVTM and ANQGSEA. Trimming stripped 3 bases from V and 0 bases from J, with 8 bases between. The CDR3 is 13 amino acids. The CDR3 DNA sequence: TGCAGCGTTGATGGGGAAGCTAACTATGGCTACACCTTC. Residues: CSVDGEANYGYTF. Using reference TRBV29-1 and TRBJ1-2 for the parts outside the CDR3, the full variable domain is SAVISQKPSRDICQRGTSLTIQCQVDSQVTMMFWYRQQPGQSLTLIATANQGSEATYESGFVIDKFPISRPNLTFSTLTVSNMSPEDSSIYLCSVDGEANYGYTFGSGTRLTVV.

The gene calls are TRBV7-9 and TRBJ1-1; D might be TRBD1 (5 bases). Looked up from germline, CDR1 is SEHNR and CDR2 is FQNEAQ (reference sequence). The V and J ends lost 8 bases and 1 base respectively, with 11 bases between them. This CDR3 region has 13 residues. The CDR3 DNA sequence: TGTGCCAGCGGTATACAGGCGAACACTGAAGCTTTCTTT. Protein sequence: CASGIQANTEAFF.

The V call is TRBV6-5, the J call TRBJ1-6, with 10 bases matching TRBD1. After removal of 4 bases from V and 10 bases from J, the junction contained 7 bases not matched to a gene. Germline V gene data show CDR1 as MNHEY and CDR2 as SVGAGI. This CDR3 is 15 amino acids long. The CDR3 DNA reads TGTGCCAGCAGTTTCAGTGGACAGGGGGAATCACCCCTCCACTTT. This sequence encodes CASSFSGQGESPLHF.

This clone was counted only a few times. The V and J genes are TRBV5-6 and TRBJ1-3; the D is unclear. Germline V gene sequence: CDR1 SGHDT, CDR2 YYEEEE. Trimming cost V 4 bases and J 2 bases, with 10 bases left between them. This CDR3 is 14 amino acids long. DNA of the CDR3: TGTGCCAGCAGCGGGGATGGGGCTGGAAACACCATATATTTT. The encoded protein is CASSGDGAGNTIYF.

The chain is built from TRBV19 and TRBJ2-7; 7 bases are shared with TRBD2. Germline lookup yields CDR1 LNHDA and CDR2 SQIVND (reference sequence). The CDR3 totals 14 residues. J lost 2 bases, V lost 3 bases, and 4 bases had no gene match. The CDR3 region has the DNA TGTGCCAGTAGTATTGACGGGGGGACCTACGAGCAGTACTTC. Translated: CASSIDGGTYEQYF. Full variable domain (rest looked up from reference TRBV19 and TRBJ2-7): DGGITQSPKYLFRKEGQNVTLSCEQNLNHDAMYWYRQDPGQGLRLIYYSQIVNDFQKGDIAEGYSVSREKKESFPLTVTSAQKNPTAFYLCASSIDGGTYEQYFGPGTRLTVT.

The chain links TRBV5-1 to TRBJ2-5; the D is unclear. Germline V gene sequence: CDR1 SGHRS, CDR2 YFSETQ. The CDR3 runs to 13 residues. The V end was cut by 4 bases, the J end by 3 bases, with 10 bases between. This CDR3 reads CASSTQSKETQYF. As DNA, the CDR3 is TGCGCCAGCAGCACCCAAAGCAAAGAGACCCAGTACTTC.

The rearrangement uses TRBV5-6 and TRBJ1-4, with D possibly matching TRBD1 (5 bases). The CDR3 is made up of 16 amino acids. The V gene lost 4 bases and the J gene lost 1 base, with 14 bases spanning the gap. Germline loops: CDR1 SGHDT, CDR2 YYEEEE. This CDR3 is CASSPDGGLTNEKLFF. In nucleotides, the CDR3 is TGTGCCAGCAGCCCAGACGGGGGATTAACTAATGAAAAACTGTTTTTT.